Following are 20 T cell receptor beta chains from one sample sequenced in a study of T cell repertoires in cytomegalovirus infection. What these receptors recognize is not known. Each CDR3 protein gets one entry after TCRdb re-called the reads with MiXCR. Of approximately 600,000 distinct CDR3 sequences listed, 40% are singletons. The sample consisted of cultured PBMCs, taken from culture after CMV antigen stimulation. The source of these receptors is a human donor in good health (CMV status not recorded). Some clones in this sample may be carry-over from other donors' samples.

Only a few counts were recorded for this clonotype. The chain's CDR3 is CASSQDLQGGTDTQYF. As DNA, the CDR3 is TGCGCCAGCAGCCAAGATCTGCAGGGGGGCACAGATACGCAGTATTTT. The chain is built from TRBV4-3 and TRBJ2-3; 7 bases agree with TRBD1. The germline CDR1 and CDR2 sequences are LGHNA and YSLEER. The CDR3 length is 16 residues. With V trimmed by 0 bases and J by 1 base, 4 bases remained unmatched.

The J gene is TRBJ2-7, the V gene TRBV4-3, with D perhaps TRBD1 or TRBD2 (5 bases each). V was shortened by 1 base and J by 3 bases, with 13 bases between the two germline ends. CDR3 length: 15 residues. Germline V gene lookup returns CDR1 LGHNA and CDR2 YSLEER. Written as DNA, the CDR3 is TGCGCCAGCAGCCAAGGGATGGCTGGGGGCTACGAGCAGTACTTC. This translates into CASSQGMAGGYEQYF.

The rearrangement links TRBV7-2 to TRBJ2-7; 11 nucleotides agree with TRBD2. Per the germline V gene, CDR1 is SGHTA and CDR2 is FQGNSA. The CDR3 length is 15 residues. V lost 6 bases, J lost 0 bases, and 4 bases stayed unmatched. The CDR3 spells CASRAGLAASYEQYF. The CDR3 region has the DNA TGTGCCAGCAGGGCGGGACTAGCGGCCTCCTACGAGCAGTACTTC.

The genes are TRBV12-3 or TRBV12-4 and TRBJ2-2, with 7 positions matching TRBD2. With V trimmed by 2 bases and J by 8 bases, 2 bases remained unmatched. The CDR3 has 13 residues. CDR3 sequence (DNA): TGTGCCAGCAGTTTAACGGGGGGAGGGGAGCTGTTTTTT. It is translated as CASSLTGGGELFF.

The rearrangement uses TRBV12-3 or TRBV12-4 and TRBJ2-3, with D maybe TRBD2 (5 bases). The CDR3 is 15 residues long. V was pared by 6 bases and J by 2 bases, with 15 bases between. The CDR3 here is CASSPMGSPTDTQYF. CDR3 coding DNA: TGTGCCAGCAGCCCCATGGGGAGCCCCACAGATACGCAGTATTTT.

The rearrangement joins TRBV7-2 to TRBJ2-7, with D possibly being TRBD1 (5 bases). CDR3 length: 14 residues. V lost 4 bases to trimming and J lost 2 bases, with 12 bases between them. Germline V lookup: CDR1 SGHTA, CDR2 FQGNSA. This CDR3 reads CASSYSGHAYEQYF. DNA for the CDR3: TGTGCCAGCAGCTACTCCGGACATGCCTACGAGCAGTACTTC. Variable domain in full (rest from reference TRBV7-2 and TRBJ2-7): GAGVSQSPSNKVTEKGKDVELRCDPISGHTALYWYRQSLGQGLEFLIYFQGNSAPDKSGLPSDRFSAERTGGSVSTLTIQRTQQEDSAVYLCASSYSGHAYEQYFGPGTRLTVT.

This clonotype was counted only a few times. The missing conserved phenylalanine or tryptophan at the end of this CDR3 makes a read error likely. The DNA is omitted, as the CDR3 cannot be located on it reliably, and the CDR3 follows TCRdb's listing. The V gene is TRBV12-3 or TRBV12-4, the J gene TRBJ1-2; the table's D call, TRBD1, was not checked against the DNA. The CDR3 contains 13 residues when both ends are counted. Here the CDR3 reads CASSAGTGGLSWS.

This chain links TRBV12-3 or TRBV12-4 with TRBJ2-3, with D perhaps matching TRBD2 (6 bases). The CDR3 loop spans 14 amino acids. Trimming stripped 8 bases from V and 6 bases from J, with 18 bases between. DNA of the CDR3: TGTGCCAGCGTCAGAGGAACTAGCCTCGATACGCAGTATTTT. As protein: CASVRGTSLDTQYF.

The CDR3 DNA reads as TGTGCCAGCAGCAGTGGGGGCCGGGGGGCTTCCTACGAGCAGTACTTC. As protein: CASSSGGRGASYEQYF. This chain uses TRBV7-9 with TRBJ2-7; D may be TRBD2 (7 bases). The CDR3 runs 16 residues. Deletions cut 5 bases from V and 1 base from J, with 18 bases between. Germline V lookup: CDR1 SEHNR, CDR2 FQNEAQ (reference sequence).

This clonotype has more than one count but fewer than ten. The chain uses TRBV7-2 and TRBJ2-7; 9 nucleotides align to TRBD2. Trimming cost V 6 bases and J 5 bases; bases outside gene matches: 5. From germline, CDR1 is SGHTA and CDR2 FQGNSA. The CDR3 runs to 13 residues. The CDR3 sequence is CASRAGGFHEQYF. The CDR3 DNA reads as TGTGCCAGCAGAGCGGGAGGATTCCACGAGCAGTACTTC.

In its sample, this clonotype was seen a few times. V is TRBV6-1 and J is TRBJ1-1, with D perhaps matching TRBD1 (6 bases). Germline V gene sequence: CDR1 MNHNS, CDR2 SASEGT. This CDR3 comprises 13 residues. V lost 7 bases and J lost 1, with 10 bases in between. CDR3 nucleotide sequence: TGTGCCAGCACTCACAGGGAGAACACTGAAGCTTTCTTT. Translation gives CASTHRENTEAFF.

This sequence joins TRBV6-6 and TRBJ1-2; 7 bases are shared with TRBD1. Germline lookup yields CDR1 MNHNY and CDR2 SVGAGI (reference sequence). There are 13 residues in the CDR3. Trimming took 6 bases from V and 7 from J; bases not matched to a gene: 8. The CDR3 nucleotides read TGTGCCAGCAGGACCGGACAGGTCGGTGGCTACACCTTC. Translated: CASRTGQVGGYTF.

V usage is TRBV5-6 and J usage is TRBJ2-5; a possible D gene is TRBD2 (5 bases). This CDR3 has 14 amino acids. V lost 3 bases, J lost 4 bases, and 13 bases lay in between. The germline gives CDR1 SGHDT, CDR2 YYEEEE. The CDR3 coding sequence is TGTGCCAGCAGCTGGGAATCGGCGGGAGAGACCCAGTACTTC. Its protein is CASSWESAGETQYF.

This clonotype was seen only a few times. V gene TRBV11-2 combines with J gene TRBJ2-1; 7 bases map to TRBD2. This CDR3 is built from 11 residues. Germline V gene data show CDR1 as SGHAT and CDR2 as FQNNGV. Unmatched junction bases numbered 2, after V lost 8 bases and J lost 7 bases. CDR3 sequence (DNA): TGTGCCAGCTGTAGCGGGAATGAGCAGTTCTTC. This sequence encodes CASCSGNEQFF.

The chain uses TRBV4-1 and TRBJ2-1; tentatively, D is TRBD1 or TRBD2 (5 bases each). Germline V gives CDR1 MGHRA, CDR2 YSYEKL. This CDR3 contains 12 residues. The V gene lost 5 bases and the J gene lost 8 bases, with 10 bases spanning the gap. The CDR3 coding sequence is TGCGCCAGCAGCGTGGGGGTAGATGAGCAGTTCTTC. Translating it yields CASSVGVDEQFF.

The gene calls are TRBV5-1 and TRBJ1-4, with 7 bases aligning to TRBD1. The CDR3 consists of 13 residues. Trimming cost V 2 bases and J 6 bases; bases outside gene matches: 1. The germline V gene has CDR1 SGHRS and CDR2 YFSETQ. The CDR3 protein is CASSFGQDEKLFF. The CDR3 DNA sequence: TGCGCCAGCAGCTTCGGACAGGATGAAAAACTGTTTTTT. The full variable domain, completed using reference TRBV5-1 and TRBJ1-4, is KAGVTQTPRYLIKTRGQQVTLSCSPISGHRSVSWYQQTPGQGLQFLFEYFSETQRNKGNFPGRFSGRQFSNSRSEMNVSTLELGDSALYLCASSFGQDEKLFFGSGTQLSVL.

This clonotype showed up just a few times. J is TRBJ1-5 and V is TRBV12-3 or TRBV12-4, with 8 bases lining up with TRBD1. V gave up 3 bases and J gave up 6 bases; unmatched junction bases: 1. The CDR3 is 13 residues long. CDR3 sequence (DNA): TGTGCCAGCAGTTTTACAGGGGGTCAGCCCCAGCATTTT. This translates into CASSFTGGQPQHF.

This chain joins TRBV7-6 and TRBJ1-1, with D unresolved. Germline lookup yields CDR1 SGHVS and CDR2 FNYEAQ. The CDR3 consists of 13 residues. V was shortened by 1 base and J by 11 bases, with 14 bases between the two germline ends. This chain's CDR3 is CASSLEAASVAFF. The CDR3 DNA sequence: TGTGCCAGCAGCTTAGAGGCGGCCAGTGTCGCTTTCTTT.

This clonotype was found a few times. The rearrangement joins TRBV7-8 to TRBJ2-1, with 10 bases lining up with TRBD2. This CDR3 region has 16 residues. Germline V gene data show CDR1 as SGHVS and CDR2 as FQNEAQ. J lost 6 bases, V lost 1 base, and 6 bases had no gene match. The CDR3 region has the DNA TGTGCCAGCAGCTTAGAAAAACTAGCGGGGCGCAATGAGCAGTTCTTC. Its protein product is CASSLEKLAGRNEQFF.

This clonotype was seen more than once but under ten times. The chain uses TRBV7-6 and TRBJ2-1; D perhaps matches TRBD1 (5 bases). The CDR3 covers 18 residues. From germline, CDR1 is SGHVS and CDR2 FNYEAQ. V was shortened by 4 bases and J by 4 bases, with 23 bases between the two germline ends. The CDR3 sequence: CASSSHPSRVGAYNEQFF. DNA of the CDR3: TGTGCCAGCAGCTCCCACCCCTCAAGGGTAGGGGCTTACAATGAGCAGTTCTTC.